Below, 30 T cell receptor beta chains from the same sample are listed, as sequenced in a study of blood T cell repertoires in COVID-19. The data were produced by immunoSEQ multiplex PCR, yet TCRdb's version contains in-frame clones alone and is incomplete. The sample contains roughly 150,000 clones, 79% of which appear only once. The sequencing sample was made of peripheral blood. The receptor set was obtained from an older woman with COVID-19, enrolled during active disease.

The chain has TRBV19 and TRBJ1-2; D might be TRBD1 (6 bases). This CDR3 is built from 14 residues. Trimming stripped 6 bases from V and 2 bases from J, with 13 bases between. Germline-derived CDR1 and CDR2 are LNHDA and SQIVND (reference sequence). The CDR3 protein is CASRDWGPNYGYTF. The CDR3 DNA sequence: TGTGCCAGTAGGGACTGGGGGCCCAACTATGGCTACACCTTC.

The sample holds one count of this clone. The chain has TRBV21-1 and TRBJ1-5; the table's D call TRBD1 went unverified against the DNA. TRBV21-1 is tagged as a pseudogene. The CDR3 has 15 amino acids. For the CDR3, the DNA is TGTGCCAGCAGCAGGCCGGGACAGGGGAATCAGCCCCAGCATTTT. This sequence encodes CASSRPGQGNQPQHF.

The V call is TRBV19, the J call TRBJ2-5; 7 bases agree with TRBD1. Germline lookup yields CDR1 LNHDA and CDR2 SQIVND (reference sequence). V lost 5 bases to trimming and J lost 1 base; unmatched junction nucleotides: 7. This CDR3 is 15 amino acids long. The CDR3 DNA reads TGTGCCAGTAGTTTCCGACAGGGTCTCCAAGAGACCCAGTACTTC. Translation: CASSFRQGLQETQYF.

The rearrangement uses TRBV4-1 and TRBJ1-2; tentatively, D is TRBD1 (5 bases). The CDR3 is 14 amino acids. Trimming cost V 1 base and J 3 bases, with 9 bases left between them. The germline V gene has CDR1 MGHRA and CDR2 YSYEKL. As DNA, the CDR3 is TGCGCCAGCAGCCAAGGGTCGGGGGACTATGGCTACACCTTC. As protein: CASSQGSGDYGYTF.

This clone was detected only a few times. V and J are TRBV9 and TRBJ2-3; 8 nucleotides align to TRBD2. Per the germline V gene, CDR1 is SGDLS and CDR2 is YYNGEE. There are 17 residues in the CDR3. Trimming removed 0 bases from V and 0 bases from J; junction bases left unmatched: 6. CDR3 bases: TGTGCCAGCAGCGTAGACGTGTCTAGCGGGAGCACAGATACGCAGTATTTT. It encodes CASSVDVSSGSTDTQYF.

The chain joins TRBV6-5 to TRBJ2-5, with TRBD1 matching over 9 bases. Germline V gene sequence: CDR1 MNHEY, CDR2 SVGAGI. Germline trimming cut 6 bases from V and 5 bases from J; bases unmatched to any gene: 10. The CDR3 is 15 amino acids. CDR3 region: CASRALTGGGETQYF. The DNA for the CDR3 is TGTGCCAGCAGAGCCCTTACAGGGGGCGGGGAGACCCAGTACTTC.

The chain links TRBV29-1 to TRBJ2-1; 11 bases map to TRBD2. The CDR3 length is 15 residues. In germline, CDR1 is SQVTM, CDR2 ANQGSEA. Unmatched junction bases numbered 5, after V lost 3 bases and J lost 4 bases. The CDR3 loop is CSVEETSGIYNEQFF. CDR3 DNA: TGCAGCGTTGAGGAGACTAGCGGGATTTACAATGAGCAGTTCTTC.

CDR3 amino acids: CASSLAGGAWDEQFF. The CDR3 bases are TGCGCCAGCAGCTTGGCCGGGGGGGCTTGGGATGAGCAGTTCTTC. The chain couples TRBV5-1 to TRBJ2-1; 8 nucleotides agree with TRBD2. The V gene's germline CDR1 is SGHRS and CDR2 YFSETQ. This CDR3 comprises 15 residues. After removal of 0 bases from V and 8 bases from J, the junction contained 7 bases not matched to a gene.

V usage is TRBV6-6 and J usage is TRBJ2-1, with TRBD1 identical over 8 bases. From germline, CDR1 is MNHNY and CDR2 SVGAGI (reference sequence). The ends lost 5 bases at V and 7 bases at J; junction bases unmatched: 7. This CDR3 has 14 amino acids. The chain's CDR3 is CASSGQGWDNEQFF. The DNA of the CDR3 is TGTGCCAGCAGTGGACAGGGATGGGATAATGAGCAGTTCTTC.

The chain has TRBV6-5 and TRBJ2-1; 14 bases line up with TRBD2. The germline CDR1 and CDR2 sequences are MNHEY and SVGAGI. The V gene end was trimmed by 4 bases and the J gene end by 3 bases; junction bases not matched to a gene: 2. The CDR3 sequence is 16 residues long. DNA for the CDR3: TGTGCCAGCAGTTTTGGGACTAGCGGGAGCTACAATGAGCAGTTCTTC. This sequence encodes CASSFGTSGSYNEQFF.

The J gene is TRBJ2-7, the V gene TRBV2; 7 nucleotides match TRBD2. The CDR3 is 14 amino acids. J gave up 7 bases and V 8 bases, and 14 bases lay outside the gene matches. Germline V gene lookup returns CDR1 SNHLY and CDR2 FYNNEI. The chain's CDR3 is CASGLAVSWWEQYF. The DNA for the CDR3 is TGTGCCAGCGGGCTAGCGGTCTCCTGGTGGGAGCAGTACTTC.

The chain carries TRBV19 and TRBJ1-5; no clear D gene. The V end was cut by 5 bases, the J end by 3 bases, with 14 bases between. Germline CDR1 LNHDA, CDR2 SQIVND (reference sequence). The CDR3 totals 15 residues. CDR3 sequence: CASSGLLGPNQPQHF. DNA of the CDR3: TGTGCCAGTAGTGGACTCCTAGGACCCAATCAGCCCCAGCATTTT.

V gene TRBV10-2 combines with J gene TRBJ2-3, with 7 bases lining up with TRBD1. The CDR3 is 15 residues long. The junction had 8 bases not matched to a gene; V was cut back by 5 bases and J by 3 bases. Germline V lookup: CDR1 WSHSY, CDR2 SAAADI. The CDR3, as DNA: TGCGCCAGCAGTTATACAGGGGAGTTAACAGATACGCAGTATTTT. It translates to CASSYTGELTDTQYF.

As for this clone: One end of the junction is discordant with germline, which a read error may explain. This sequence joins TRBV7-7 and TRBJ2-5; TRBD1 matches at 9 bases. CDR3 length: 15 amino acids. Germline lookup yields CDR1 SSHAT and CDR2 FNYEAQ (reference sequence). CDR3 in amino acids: CASSPGTGKRETQYF. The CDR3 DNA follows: TGTGCTAGCAGCCCCGGGACAGGGAAGCGAGAGACCCAGTACTTC.

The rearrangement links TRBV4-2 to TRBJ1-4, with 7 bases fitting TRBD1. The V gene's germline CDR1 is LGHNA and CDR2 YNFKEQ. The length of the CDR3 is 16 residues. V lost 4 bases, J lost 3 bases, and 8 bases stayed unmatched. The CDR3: CASSLTGGTANEKLFF. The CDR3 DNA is TGTGCCAGCAGCCTTACCGGTGGGACAGCTAATGAAAAACTGTTTTTT.

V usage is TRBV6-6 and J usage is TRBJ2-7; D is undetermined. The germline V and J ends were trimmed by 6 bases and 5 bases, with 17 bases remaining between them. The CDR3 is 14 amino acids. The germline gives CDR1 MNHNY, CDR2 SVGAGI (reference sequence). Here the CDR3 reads CASSWSADANEQYF. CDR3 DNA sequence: TGTGCCAGCAGCTGGAGCGCCGATGCCAACGAGCAGTACTTC.

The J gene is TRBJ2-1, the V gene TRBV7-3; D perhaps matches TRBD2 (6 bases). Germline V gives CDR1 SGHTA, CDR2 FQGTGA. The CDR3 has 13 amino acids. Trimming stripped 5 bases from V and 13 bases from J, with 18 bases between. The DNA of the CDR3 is TGTGCCAGCAGCCCCGAGGGACTCCCCCGCCAGTTCTTC. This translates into CASSPEGLPRQFF.

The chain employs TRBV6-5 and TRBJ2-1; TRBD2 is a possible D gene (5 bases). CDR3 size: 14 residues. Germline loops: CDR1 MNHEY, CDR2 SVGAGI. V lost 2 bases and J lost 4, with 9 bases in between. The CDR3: CASSYGAAYNEQFF. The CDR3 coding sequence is TGTGCCAGCAGTTACGGAGCGGCATACAATGAGCAGTTCTTC.

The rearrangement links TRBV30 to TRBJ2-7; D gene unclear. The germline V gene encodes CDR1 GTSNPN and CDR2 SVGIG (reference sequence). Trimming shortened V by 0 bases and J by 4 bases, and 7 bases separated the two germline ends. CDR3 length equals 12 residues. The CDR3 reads CAWSVRRYEQYF. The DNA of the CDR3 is TGTGCCTGGAGTGTACGGCGGTACGAGCAGTACTTC.

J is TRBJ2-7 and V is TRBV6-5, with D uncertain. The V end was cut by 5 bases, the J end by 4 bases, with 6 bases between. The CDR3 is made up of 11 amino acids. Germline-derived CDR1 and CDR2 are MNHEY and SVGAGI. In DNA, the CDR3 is TGTGCCAGCAGTCGGAGTTACGAGCAGTACGTC. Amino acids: CASSRSYEQYV.

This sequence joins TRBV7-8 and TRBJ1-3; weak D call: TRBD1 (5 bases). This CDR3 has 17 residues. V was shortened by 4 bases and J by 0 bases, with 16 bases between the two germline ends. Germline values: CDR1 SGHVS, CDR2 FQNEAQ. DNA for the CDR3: TGTGCCAGCAGCTCGGGGGTCCCTCCGAGCTCTGGAAACACCATATATTTT. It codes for CASSSGVPPSSGNTIYF.

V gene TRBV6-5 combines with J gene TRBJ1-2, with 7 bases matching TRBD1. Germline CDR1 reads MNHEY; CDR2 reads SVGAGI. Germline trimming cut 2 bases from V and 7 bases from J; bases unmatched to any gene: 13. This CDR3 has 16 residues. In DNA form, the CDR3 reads TGTGCCAGCAGTTACGCAGGGGGTATCGGTTTCGGTGGCTACACCTTC. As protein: CASSYAGGIGFGGYTF.

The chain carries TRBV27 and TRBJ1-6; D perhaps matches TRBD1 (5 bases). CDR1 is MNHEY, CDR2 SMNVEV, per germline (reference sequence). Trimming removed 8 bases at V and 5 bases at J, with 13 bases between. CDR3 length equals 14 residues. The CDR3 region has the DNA TGTGCCAGCGGAAAAGGGGTAAATAATTCACCCCTCCACTTT. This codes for CASGKGVNNSPLHF.

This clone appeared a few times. The CDR3 nucleotides are TGTGCCAGCAGCCAAGATCTGTCGGGAGACTATGGCTACACCTTC. This sequence encodes CASSQDLSGDYGYTF. V gene TRBV4-2 combines with J gene TRBJ1-2; D not certain. The CDR3 length is 15 residues. Trimming cost V 0 bases and J 3 bases, with 11 bases left between them. CDR1 LGHNA and CDR2 YNFKEQ come from the germline V gene.

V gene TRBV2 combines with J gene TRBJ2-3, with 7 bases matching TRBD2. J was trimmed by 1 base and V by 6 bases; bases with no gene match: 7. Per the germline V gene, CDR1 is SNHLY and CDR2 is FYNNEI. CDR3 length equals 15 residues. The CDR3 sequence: CASRTGTIGTDTQYF. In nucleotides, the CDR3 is TGTGCCAGCAGGACTGGGACTATTGGCACAGATACGCAGTATTTT. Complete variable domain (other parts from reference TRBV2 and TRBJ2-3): EPEVTQTPSHQVTQMGQEVILRCVPISNHLYFYWYRQILGQKVEFLVSFYNNEISEKSEIFDDQFSVERPDGSNFTLKIRSTKLEDSAMYFCASRTGTIGTDTQYFGPGTRLTVL.

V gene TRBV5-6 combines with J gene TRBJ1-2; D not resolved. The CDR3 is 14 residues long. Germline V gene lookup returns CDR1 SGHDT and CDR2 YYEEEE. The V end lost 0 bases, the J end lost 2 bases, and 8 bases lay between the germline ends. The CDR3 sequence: CASSLDRRNYGYTF. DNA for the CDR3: TGTGCCAGCAGCTTGGATAGGAGGAACTATGGCTACACCTTC. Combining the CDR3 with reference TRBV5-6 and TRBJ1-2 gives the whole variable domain DAGVTQSPTHLIKTRGQQVTLRCSPKSGHDTVSWYQQALGQGPQFIFQYYEEEERQRGNFPDRFSGHQFPNYSSELNVNALLLGDSALYLCASSLDRRNYGYTFGSGTRLTVV.

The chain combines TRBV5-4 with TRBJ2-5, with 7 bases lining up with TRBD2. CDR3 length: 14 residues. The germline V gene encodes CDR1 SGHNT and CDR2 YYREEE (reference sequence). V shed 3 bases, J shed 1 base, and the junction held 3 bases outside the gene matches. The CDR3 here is CASSSGLVQETQYF. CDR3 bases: TGTGCCAGCAGCTCTGGACTAGTCCAAGAGACCCAGTACTTC.

The CDR3 DNA is TGCAGCTCCTCGGGGGATCGCACCGGGGAGCTGTTTTTT. It yields the protein CSSSGDRTGELFF. The chain uses TRBV29-1 and TRBJ2-2, with D possibly matching TRBD2 (6 bases). The CDR3 sequence is 13 residues long. V lost 8 bases to trimming and J lost 4 bases, with 14 bases between them. Germline assignment: CDR1 SQVTM and CDR2 ANQGSEA.

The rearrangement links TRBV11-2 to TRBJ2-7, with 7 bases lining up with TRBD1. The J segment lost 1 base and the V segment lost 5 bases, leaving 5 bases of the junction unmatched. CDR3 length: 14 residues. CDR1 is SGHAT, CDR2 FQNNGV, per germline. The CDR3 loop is CASSPGQTSYEQYF. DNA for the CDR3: TGTGCCAGCAGCCCGGGACAGACTTCCTACGAGCAGTACTTC.

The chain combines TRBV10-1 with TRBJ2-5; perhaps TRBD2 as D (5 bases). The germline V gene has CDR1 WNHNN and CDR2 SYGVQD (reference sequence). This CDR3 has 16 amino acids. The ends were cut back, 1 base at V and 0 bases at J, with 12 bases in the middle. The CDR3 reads CASSEWAETNQETQYF. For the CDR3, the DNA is TGCGCCAGCAGTGAGTGGGCAGAGACTAACCAAGAGACCCAGTACTTC.